What follows are 29 T cell receptor beta chains derived from one specimen sequenced in a study of read filtering for tumor transcriptome and immune sequencing. This library used about 400 ng RNA and molecular barcoded adaptors spanning alpha/delta and beta/gamma chains. TCRdb used MiXCR to reprocess the reads, holding one entry per CDR3 protein. The data hold tens of thousands of distinct CDR3 sequences, with about 22% observed a single time. The specimen sequenced was a population of CD138-negative cells sorted from bone marrow. The source is a donor at least 40 years old with multiple myeloma.

This clonotype was found many times. This chain connects TRBV30 to TRBJ1-5; D unclear. Germline CDR1 and CDR2: GTSNPN and SVGIG (reference sequence). The length of the CDR3 is 14 residues. V shed 4 bases and J shed 0 bases, with 10 bases lying between them. This CDR3 is CAWNSIHSNQPQHF. CDR3 bases: TGTGCCTGGAACTCCATCCATAGCAATCAGCCCCAGCATTTT. The full variable domain, with the rest looked up from reference TRBV30 and TRBJ1-5, is SQTIHQWPATLVQPVGSPLSLECTVEGTSNPNLYWYRQAAGRGLQLLFYSVGIGQISSEVPQNLSASRPQDRQFILSSKKLLLSDSGFYLCAWNSIHSNQPQHFGDGTRLSIL.

This clonotype was counted at least ten times. V usage is TRBV4-2 and J usage is TRBJ1-2, with 8 bases identical to TRBD1. The V segment lost 4 bases and the J segment 6 bases; nucleotides outside the gene matches: 7. This CDR3 has 14 amino acids. Germline lookup yields CDR1 LGHNA and CDR2 YNFKEQ. CDR3 coding DNA: TGTGCCAGCAGCCCCCAGGGGGCAGGTAATGGCTACACCTTC. Its translation: CASSPQGAGNGYTF.

In regard to this clonotype: This may stem from a read error, because a much larger clone lies one nucleotide away. The V gene is TRBV12-3 or TRBV12-4, the J gene TRBJ2-1; 7 nucleotides align to TRBD1. Trimming at V came to 4 bases and at J to 7 bases, leaving 7 bases not matched to a gene. This CDR3 is built from 14 residues. The CDR3 DNA reads TGTGCCAGCAGTTCGACAGGGACGGGTAATGAGCAGTTCTTC. This sequence encodes CASSSTGTGNEQFF.

This clonotype was counted many times. The chain uses TRBV3-1 and TRBJ1-1; the D gene is possibly TRBD1 (6 bases). In germline, CDR1 is LGHDT, CDR2 YNNKEL (reference sequence). Trimming removed 4 bases at V and 3 bases at J, with 18 bases between. This CDR3 comprises 16 residues. CDR3 DNA: TGTGCCAGCAGCCTTGAAGTGAGGGGGGGTCACACTGAAGCTTTCTTT. Protein sequence: CASSLEVRGGHTEAFF.

At least ten counts were recorded for this clonotype. The chain joins TRBV20-1 to TRBJ2-6; D call uncertain. Germline-derived CDR1 and CDR2 are DFQATT and SNEGSKA (reference sequence). V was clipped by 3 bases and J by 2 bases, with 8 bases between them. This CDR3 spans 14 amino acids. The CDR3 nucleotides are TGCAGTGCTAGCTGGACGGCTGGGGCCAACGTCCTGACTTTC. The encoded protein is CSASWTAGANVLTF.

In this sample, this clonotype turned up a few times. An end of the junction differs from the germline gene, which may be a read error. This chain connects TRBV7-8 to TRBJ1-6; tentative D call: TRBD1 (5 bases). The CDR3 loop spans 13 amino acids. CDR1 SGHVS and CDR2 FQNEAQ come from the germline V gene. The CDR3 DNA reads as TGTGCCAGCAGCTTATCCCAAGCGGGAGGGGCTGACTTT. This translates into CASSLSQAGGADF.

In its sample, this clonotype was seen a few times. CDR3 protein: CASSLAGTPRDGYTF. The CDR3 nucleotides are TGTGCCAGCAGCTTAGCCGGGACGCCAAGGGATGGCTACACCTTC. V usage is TRBV7-9 and J usage is TRBJ1-2, with D perhaps matching TRBD1 (5 bases). V was shortened by 0 bases and J by 6 bases, with 14 bases between the two germline ends. CDR1 and CDR2 from the germline V gene are SEHNR and FQNEAQ (reference sequence). The CDR3 covers 15 residues. Using reference TRBV7-9 and TRBJ1-2 for the parts outside the CDR3, the full variable domain is DTGVSQNPRHKITKRGQNVTFRCDPISEHNRLYWYRQTLGQGPEFLTYFQNEAQLEKSRLLSDRFSAERPKGSFSTLEIQRTEQGDSAMYLCASSLAGTPRDGYTFGSGTRLTVV.

This clonotype was recorded a few times. The chain recombines TRBV28 with TRBJ2-5; D assignment may be TRBD1 or TRBD2 (5 bases each). Trimming removed 5 bases from V and 0 bases from J, with 16 bases in between. Per the germline V gene, CDR1 is MDHEN and CDR2 is SYDVKM. The CDR3 contains 16 residues. In DNA, the CDR3 is TGTGCCAGCAGTACTCCTAGGGACGGGTACCAAGAGACCCAGTACTTC. As protein: CASSTPRDGYQETQYF. The whole variable domain, filled in from reference TRBV28 and TRBJ2-5, reads DVKVTQSSRYLVKRTGEKVFLECVQDMDHENMFWYRQDPGLGLRLIYFSYDVKMKEKGDIPEGYSVSREKKERFSLILESASTNQTSMYLCASSTPRDGYQETQYFGPGTRLLVL.

This clonotype has only a few counts. The chain uses TRBV11-2 and TRBJ2-5, with D perhaps matching TRBD1 (5 bases). CDR1 and CDR2 from the germline V gene are SGHAT and FQNNGV. V lost 5 bases, J lost 2 bases, and 15 bases lay in between. This CDR3 region has 15 residues. CDR3 sequence reads: CASSPNRQPQETQYF. The CDR3 region has the DNA TGTGCCAGCAGCCCGAATAGACAGCCGCAAGAGACCCAGTACTTC.

This clonotype appeared once. A much larger clonotype is one base distant, so this may be a read error. The chain recombines TRBV2 with TRBJ2-1; D tentatively reads TRBD1 or TRBD2 (5 bases each). CDR3 size: 15 residues. CDR1 is SNHLY, CDR2 FYNNEI, per germline. V was pared by 3 bases and J by 7 bases, with 16 bases between. DNA of the CDR3: TGTGCCAGCAGTGATGGGGGATTAAAACGGAATGAGCAGTTCTTC. It is translated as CASSDGGLKRNEQFF.

This clonotype appeared many times. This chain uses TRBV9 with TRBJ2-1; TRBD2 aligns across 7 bases. The J segment lost 5 bases and the V segment lost 0 bases, leaving 8 bases of the junction unmatched. CDR1 SGDLS and CDR2 YYNGEE come from the germline V gene. This CDR3 is built from 16 residues. The CDR3 bases are TGTGCCAGCAGCGTAGGGGGCGGGGGAGGAAACAATGAGCAGTTCTTC. Translated, it gives CASSVGGGGGNNEQFF.

This clonotype was observed many times. The chain is built from TRBV7-8 and TRBJ2-5; TRBD1 matches 7 bases. J was trimmed by 3 bases and V by 3 bases; bases with no gene match: 1. This CDR3 region has 13 residues. The germline CDR1 and CDR2 sequences are SGHVS and FQNEAQ. This chain's CDR3 is CASSFDREETQYF. The CDR3 coding sequence is TGTGCCAGCAGCTTCGACAGGGAAGAGACCCAGTACTTC. The full variable domain, its missing parts supplied by reference TRBV7-8 and TRBJ2-5, is GAGVSQSPRYKVAKRGQDVALRCDPISGHVSLFWYQQALGQGPEFLTYFQNEAQLDKSGLPSDRFFAERPEGSVSTLKIQRTQQEDSAVYLCASSFDREETQYFGPGTRLLVL.

The rearrangement uses TRBV2 and TRBJ1-5, with TRBD1 identical over 10 bases. Trimming cost V 6 bases and J 11 bases; bases outside gene matches: 4. Germline V gives CDR1 SNHLY, CDR2 FYNNEI. This CDR3 comprises 12 residues. CDR3 nucleotide sequence: TGTGCCAGCAGGGACAGGGGGTCCTCCCAGCATTTT. Encoded protein: CASRDRGSSQHF.

This clonotype has at least ten counts. The chain couples TRBV5-1 to TRBJ2-7, with 7 bases identical to TRBD1. The CDR3 runs 14 residues. CDR1 is SGHRS, CDR2 YFSETQ, per germline. J gave up 3 bases and V 2 bases, and 5 bases lay outside the gene matches. The CDR3 DNA follows: TGCGCCAGCAGCTTACAGGGGTCGATCTACGAGCAGTACTTC. Translation gives CASSLQGSIYEQYF.

Regarding this clonotype: The conserved phenylalanine or tryptophan normally closing the CDR3 is absent here, so this likely arose from a read error. This chain joins TRBV24-1 and TRBJ1-1, with D tentatively TRBD1 (5 bases). CDR1 is KGHDR and CDR2 is SFDVKD in the germline V gene. Trimming took 5 bases from V and 8 from J, leaving 20 bases between them. The CDR3 totals 15 residues. The CDR3 sequence: CATSGWQGGFAEAFL. The DNA of the CDR3 is TGTGCCACCAGTGGTTGGCAGGGCGGTTTCGCCGAAGCTTTCCTT.

J is TRBJ2-5 and V is TRBV5-1; 7 bases fit TRBD2. Germline loops: CDR1 SGHRS, CDR2 YFSETQ. The CDR3 extends over 14 amino acids. V was clipped by 2 bases and J by 5 bases; unmatched bases: 6. The CDR3 DNA is TGCGCCAGCAGCTTCACCGGGACTATGGAGACCCAGTACTTC. The encoded protein is CASSFTGTMETQYF.

This clonotype was counted ten times or more. J is TRBJ1-1 and V is TRBV12-3 or TRBV12-4, with TRBD1 identical over 8 bases. J lost 4 bases, V lost 0 bases, and 4 bases had no gene match. This CDR3 has 15 residues. The CDR3 DNA reads as TGTGCCAGCAGTTTAGCGGTAACAGGGGGCACTGAAGCTTTCTTT. It encodes CASSLAVTGGTEAFF.

This clonotype was picked up many times. The chain uses TRBV20-1 and TRBJ2-1; either TRBD1 or TRBD2 may supply D (5 bases each). The CDR3 covers 12 residues. Germline CDR1 is DFQATT and CDR2 is SNEGSKA (reference sequence). The CDR3 sequence: CTVRGNAVEQFF. The CDR3 nucleotides read TGCACGGTGAGGGGTAATGCCGTTGAGCAGTTCTTC.

The sample holds a few counts of this clonotype. The chain couples TRBV5-6 to TRBJ2-3; D ambiguous. The V end was cut by 0 bases, the J end by 2 bases, with 13 bases between. CDR1 is SGHDT, CDR2 YYEEEE, per germline. The CDR3 length is 16 residues. The CDR3 loop reads CASSLAPTHSTDTQYF. The CDR3 bases are TGTGCCAGCAGCTTGGCCCCCACGCATTCCACAGATACGCAGTATTTT.

Many counts were recorded for this clonotype. This chain links TRBV11-2 with TRBJ2-2, with D possibly matching TRBD2 (6 bases). The CDR3 totals 12 residues. V was clipped by 5 bases and J by 6 bases, with 7 bases between them. The germline V gene has CDR1 SGHAT and CDR2 FQNNGV. The CDR3 sequence is CASSRLAGELFF. The CDR3 DNA follows: TGTGCCAGCAGCAGACTAGCCGGGGAGCTGTTTTTT.

This clonotype was counted at least ten times. The chain combines TRBV12-3 or TRBV12-4 with TRBJ2-1; D unresolved. V was cut by 1 base and J by 4 bases, with 5 bases left in between. This CDR3 contains 13 residues. The DNA of the CDR3 is TGTGCCAGCAGTTTAGAACCTTACAATGAGCAGTTCTTC. Its translation is CASSLEPYNEQFF.

This clonotype was counted at least ten times. The CDR3 coding sequence is TGTGCCAGTCAGCGGGGCCACACCGGGGAGCTGTTTTTT. Amino acids: CASQRGHTGELFF. This chain connects TRBV28 to TRBJ2-2; the match to TRBD2 covers 7 bases. In germline, CDR1 is MDHEN, CDR2 SYDVKM. The junction had 4 bases not matched to a gene; V was cut back by 9 bases and J by 3 bases. The CDR3 is 13 amino acids. The full variable domain, its missing parts supplied by reference TRBV28 and TRBJ2-2, is DVKVTQSSRYLVKRTGEKVFLECVQDMDHENMFWYRQDPGLGLRLIYFSYDVKMKEKGDIPEGYSVSREKKERFSLILESASTNQTSMYLCASQRGHTGELFFGEGSRLTVL.

At least ten counts were recorded for this clonotype. J is TRBJ2-1 and V is TRBV19, with TRBD2 matching 9 bases. In germline, CDR1 is LNHDA, CDR2 SQIVND (reference sequence). V trimming: 7 bases; J trimming: 6 bases; junction bases outside the gene matches: 13. CDR3 length: 16 amino acids. The CDR3 bases are TGTGCCAGTACCAACGGCAGGTCTAGCGGGGCCAATGAGCAGTTCTTC. Translating gives CASTNGRSSGANEQFF.

This chain connects TRBV3-1 to TRBJ2-2, with D possibly matching TRBD2 (5 bases). This CDR3 has 14 amino acids. Germline values: CDR1 LGHDT, CDR2 YNNKEL (reference sequence). V dropped 4 bases and J dropped 1 base, with 7 bases sitting between them. In DNA form, the CDR3 reads TGTGCCAGCAGCCTAGAGGGGAACACCGGGGAGCTGTTTTTT. It yields the protein CASSLEGNTGELFF.

This rearrangement joins TRBV7-2 to TRBJ2-1, with TRBD1 matching 7 bases. With 6 bases clipped from V and 4 bases from J, the junction kept 6 bases outside the gene matches. The CDR3 totals 14 residues. Germline V lookup: CDR1 SGHTA, CDR2 FQGNSA. CDR3 region: CASRFPGQYNEQFF. CDR3 nucleotide sequence: TGTGCCAGCAGATTCCCGGGACAGTACAATGAGCAGTTCTTC. The variable domain in full, completed from reference TRBV7-2 and TRBJ2-1, reads GAGVSQSPSNKVTEKGKDVELRCDPISGHTALYWYRQSLGQGLEFLIYFQGNSAPDKSGLPSDRFSAERTGGSVSTLTIQRTQQEDSAVYLCASRFPGQYNEQFFGPGTRLTVL.

As to this clonotype: The germline gene is not matched at one end of the junction; a read error may be the cause. The V and J genes are TRBV3-1 and TRBJ1-1; TRBD1 might be the D (5 bases). Germline V gives CDR1 LGHDT, CDR2 YNNKEL (reference sequence). The CDR3 contains 14 residues. CDR3: CASSLAEGRPEALF. CDR3 nucleotides: TGTGCCAGCAGCCTAGCGGAGGGGAGGCCTGAGGCTCTCTTT. The whole variable domain, remainder taken from reference TRBV3-1 and TRBJ1-1, is DTAVSQTPKYLVTQMGNDKSIKCEQNLGHDTMYWYKQDSKKFLKIMFSYNNKELIINETVPNRFSPKSPDKAHLNLHINSLELGDSAVYFCASSLAEGRPEALFGQGTRLTVV.

Worth noting for this clonotype: The CDR3 does not close with the conserved phenylalanine or tryptophan, likely indicating a read error. No DNA is shown, since the ends of the CDR3 on it are uncertain; the CDR3 is the one TCRdb lists. This rearrangement joins TRBV20-1 to TRBJ2-1; the DNA was not compared with TRBD1, the D call given in the table. In germline, CDR1 is DFQATT, CDR2 SNEGSKA (reference sequence). The CDR3 spans 15 amino acids, including both terminal residues. The CDR3 loop reads CSARDGDRVLGERFL.

Concerning this clonotype itself: A much bigger clone sits one base away, suggesting this may be a read error. The rearrangement links TRBV29-1 to TRBJ2-3; tentatively, D is TRBD1 (6 bases). Germline CDR1 reads SQVTM; CDR2 reads ANQGSEA. V was cut by 6 bases and J by 5 bases, with 18 bases left in between. This CDR3 contains 14 residues. CDR3 sequence reads: CSVRRGVGQDTQYF. CDR3 nucleotides: TGCAGCGTCCGCAGGGGAGTAGGTCAAGATACGCAGTATTTT.

This clonotype was seen many times. The rearrangement links TRBV2 to TRBJ2-5; D unresolved. The CDR3 contains 11 residues. Trimming pared 6 bases from V and 2 bases from J, leaving 4 bases between. Germline V gene lookup returns CDR1 SNHLY and CDR2 FYNNEI. CDR3 protein: CASRVQETQYF. For the CDR3, the DNA is TGTGCCAGCAGGGTACAAGAGACCCAGTACTTC.